The 3 T cell receptor beta chains below all came from one sample that was sequenced in a study of beta chain features in type 1 diabetes. Investigators reverse transcribed all isolated RNA, so they sequenced expressed TCRB transcripts. Method: immunoSEQ multiplex PCR; TCRdb's copy keeps in-frame clones and lacks some. The data contain 120,000 to 150,000 clones, 10% of them singletons. Sequences were obtained from naive CD4+ T cells from blood. The receptor source for this set is a young man in good health.

This clone was picked up a small number of times. The chain employs TRBV7-7 and TRBJ2-2; D unresolved. Germline CDR1 is SSHAT and CDR2 is FNYEAQ (reference sequence). V was shortened by 3 bases and J by 3 bases, with 11 bases between the two germline ends. CDR3 length: 15 amino acids. DNA of the CDR3: TGTGCCAGCAGCTTGGGCAGCAAGCACACCGGGGAGCTGTTTTTT. Amino acid sequence: CASSLGSKHTGELFF.

The chain is built from TRBV7-8 and TRBJ1-5; TRBD1 aligns across 10 bases. Losses at the gene ends were 1 base for V and 0 bases for J; bases not matched to a gene: 3. CDR3 length: 17 amino acids. The V gene's germline CDR1 is SGHVS and CDR2 FQNEAQ. In nucleotides, the CDR3 is TGTGCCAGCAGCTTAGGGACAGGGGGGATTAGCAATCAGCCCCAGCATTTT. Translating gives CASSLGTGGISNQPQHF. Variable domain in full (rest from reference TRBV7-8 and TRBJ1-5): GAGVSQSPRYKVAKRGQDVALRCDPISGHVSLFWYQQALGQGPEFLTYFQNEAQLDKSGLPSDRFFAERPEGSVSTLKIQRTQQEDSAVYLCASSLGTGGISNQPQHFGDGTRLSIL.

This clone was seen only a few times. The V call is TRBV2, the J call TRBJ2-7; D is perhaps TRBD1 (6 bases). Trimming left V 6 bases short and J 2 bases short, with 14 bases between. The CDR3 runs to 14 residues. Germline-derived CDR1 and CDR2 are SNHLY and FYNNEI. CDR3 sequence: CASRQGFGAYEQYF. The DNA of the CDR3 is TGTGCCAGCAGGCAGGGGTTCGGAGCCTACGAGCAGTACTTC.